This TCR beta chain was sequenced for a study of response to subunit inactivated influenza vaccine. This clonotype was observed many times. The antigen remains undetermined. The V gene lost 1 base and the J gene lost 2 bases, with 8 bases spanning the gap. The CDR3 is 14 amino acids. CDR1 MGHRA and CDR2 YSYEKL come from the germline V gene. Study observations and caveats: New T cells are recruited in small numbers by each seasonal influenza vaccination, according to the authors' suggestion.

One entry per CDR3 protein, called by TCRdb with MiXCR from the RT-PCR reads. The profile covers a few hundred thousand distinct CDR3 sequences, with 9.5% to 12% appearing a single time and roughly 12% taken by the ten largest. The sample consisted of PBMCs from blood, taken roughly 46 days after vaccination. The chain employs TRBV4-1 and TRBJ2-5, with a tentative D call TRBD2 (6 bases). This TCR was sampled from a man aged 50 to 60 who received an inactivated influenza vaccine. The CDR3 here is CASSQADYQETQYF. The CDR3 nucleotides are TGCGCCAGCAGCCAAGCGGACTATCAAGAGACCCAGTACTTC.